The 4 T cell receptor beta chains presented below share a single source sample, sequenced in a study of OX40 agonist ivuxolimab in advanced cancers. TCRdb's copy holds only in-frame clones and misses some; the assay was immunoSEQ multiplex PCR. The profile shows 15,000 to 20,000 clones, more than 75% of them singletons. Here the sequenced sample was CD4+ or CD8+ T cells sorted from blood, taken in a trial of the OX40 agonist ivuxolimab. Receptors were obtained from an adult with an advanced solid tumor such as melanoma, head and neck, liver or kidney cancer.

This clone was observed a single time. The chain employs TRBV7-2 and TRBJ2-1; 9 positions match TRBD2. Germline loops: CDR1 SGHTA, CDR2 FQGNSA. The junction had 5 bases not matched to a gene; V was cut back by 0 bases and J by 5 bases. This CDR3 is built from 16 residues. The CDR3 reads CASSLAGSSGNNEQFF. In DNA form, the CDR3 reads TGTGCCAGCAGCTTAGCGGGGTCTAGCGGGAACAATGAGCAGTTCTTC.

The chain has TRBV2 and TRBJ1-1; unclear D gene. The V gene's germline CDR1 is SNHLY and CDR2 FYNNEI. The CDR3 has 12 amino acids. V was pared by 3 bases and J by 5 bases, with 7 bases between. The CDR3 region is CASSESTTEAFF. The CDR3 region has the DNA TGTGCCAGCAGTGAGTCGACAACTGAAGCTTTCTTT.

V gene TRBV2 combines with J gene TRBJ2-7; no firm D call. Looked up from germline, CDR1 is SNHLY and CDR2 is FYNNEI. Trimming cost V 3 bases and J 3 bases, with 12 bases left between them. The CDR3 extends over 14 amino acids. CDR3 in DNA: TGTGCCAGCAGTGATTTAAGCCATGGCTACGAGCAGTACTTC. Its protein product is CASSDLSHGYEQYF.

This chain links TRBV2 with TRBJ2-7; D remains ambiguous. The CDR3 covers 10 residues. V was shortened by 4 bases and J by 6 bases, with 4 bases between the two germline ends. The germline V gene encodes CDR1 SNHLY and CDR2 FYNNEI. CDR3 amino acids: CASSGSEQYF. DNA for the CDR3: TGTGCCAGCAGTGGGTCCGAGCAGTACTTC.